Listed below are T cell receptor beta chains from one sample, sequenced in a study of cytomegalovirus exposure and HLA in healthy donors. Profiling relied on immunoSEQ multiplex PCR, and the TCRdb table lists in-frame clones only, not all of them. The data show about 130,000 clones, 17% seen once. Sequenced sample: PBMCs. The source is a female donor in good health and CMV-seropositive. CDR3s include the opening cysteine and the closing phenylalanine or tryptophan. The order of the fields is D gene, clone size, J gene, V gene, CDR3 protein, CDR3 DNA. A D gene is named only where the DNA matches it firmly. Clone size is given for some rows only: seen once, a few or many times, or a class if the clone is expanded.

d_call: TRBD1; clone_size: .; j_call: TRBJ2-1; v_call: TRBV6-1; cdr3_aa: CASSESRQGANEQFF; cdr3_nt: TGTGCCAGCAGTGAAAGCCGGCAGGGGGCGAATGAGCAGTTCTTC
d_call: .; clone_size: .; j_call: TRBJ2-7; v_call: TRBV4-1; cdr3_aa: CASSQVTGINYEQYF; cdr3_nt: TGCGCCAGCAGCCAGGTAACAGGGATAAACTACGAGCAGTACTTC
d_call: .; clone_size: .; j_call: TRBJ2-1; v_call: TRBV5-4; cdr3_aa: CASSSGWSSYNEQFF; cdr3_nt: TGTGCCAGCAGCTCCGGCTGGAGCTCCTACAATGAGCAGTTCTTC
d_call: .; clone_size: .; j_call: TRBJ1-5; v_call: TRBV19; cdr3_aa: CASSITGSNQPQHF; cdr3_nt: TGTGCCAGTAGTATCACGGGGAGCAATCAGCCCCAGCATTTT
d_call: TRBD1; clone_size: .; j_call: TRBJ2-2; v_call: TRBV5-4; cdr3_aa: CASSRDRNTGELFF; cdr3_nt: TGTGCCAGCAGCAGGGACAGGAACACCGGGGAGCTGTTTTTT
d_call: TRBD1; clone_size: .; j_call: TRBJ1-2; v_call: TRBV19; cdr3_aa: CASSISGGDLYGYTF; cdr3_nt: TGTGCCAGTAGTATTTCAGGGGGCGATCTCTATGGCTACACCTTC
d_call: .; clone_size: .; j_call: TRBJ2-2; v_call: TRBV5-1; cdr3_aa: CASSPYTGELFF; cdr3_nt: TGCGCCAGCAGCCCCTACACCGGGGAGCTGTTTTTT
d_call: TRBD1; clone_size: once; j_call: TRBJ2-7; v_call: TRBV7-2; cdr3_aa: CASSLFQGQGSYEQYF; cdr3_nt: TGTGCCAGCAGCTTATTCCAGGGACAGGGGTCCTACGAGCAGTACTTC
d_call: TRBD1; clone_size: few; j_call: TRBJ1-5; v_call: TRBV7-2; cdr3_aa: CASSFETGAHSNQPQHF; cdr3_nt: TGTGCCAGCAGCTTCGAGACAGGGGCCCATAGCAATCAGCCCCAGCATTTT
d_call: .; clone_size: .; j_call: TRBJ1-4; v_call: TRBV28; cdr3_aa: CASSRTTGLFF; cdr3_nt: TGTGCCAGCAGCCGGACAACTGGACTGTTTTTT
d_call: TRBD1; clone_size: few; j_call: TRBJ2-3; v_call: TRBV27; cdr3_aa: CASRTTGEDTQYF; cdr3_nt: TGTGCCAGCAGGACGACAGGGGAAGATACGCAGTATTTT
d_call: .; clone_size: .; j_call: TRBJ1-5; v_call: TRBV30; cdr3_aa: CAWSDDIALNQPQHF; cdr3_nt: TGTGCCTGGAGCGACGACATCGCGTTGAATCAGCCCCAGCATTTT
d_call: TRBD1; clone_size: .; j_call: TRBJ1-3; v_call: TRBV6-1; cdr3_aa: CASSDMSSGQFCF; cdr3_nt: TGTGCCAGCAGTGATATGAGTTCGGGACAGTTTTGTTTT
d_call: .; clone_size: few; j_call: TRBJ1-1; v_call: TRBV2; cdr3_aa: CASSEGAWNTEAFF; cdr3_nt: TGTGCCAGCAGTGAAGGGGCGTGGAACACTGAAGCTTTCTTT
d_call: TRBD1; clone_size: .; j_call: TRBJ2-1; v_call: TRBV11-2; cdr3_aa: CASSQKTGGGSYNEQFF; cdr3_nt: TGTGCCAGCAGCCAAAAGACAGGGGGTGGCTCCTACAATGAGCAGTTCTTC
d_call: .; clone_size: .; j_call: TRBJ2-5; v_call: TRBV7-6; cdr3_aa: CASSTKGHFAETQYF; cdr3_nt: TGTGCCAGCAGCACGAAGGGACACTTCGCGGAGACCCAGTACTTC
d_call: .; clone_size: .; j_call: TRBJ1-6; v_call: TRBV30; cdr3_aa: CAWTGISYNSPLHF; cdr3_nt: TGTGCCTGGACAGGGATCTCCTATAATTCACCCCTCCACTTT
d_call: .; clone_size: .; j_call: TRBJ1-5; v_call: TRBV4-1; cdr3_aa: CASSQVLTVYQPQHF; cdr3_nt: TGCGCCAGCAGCCAAGTCCTTACAGTTTATCAGCCCCAGCATTTT
d_call: .; clone_size: few; j_call: TRBJ1-1; v_call: TRBV5-1; cdr3_aa: CASSLRVNTEAFF; cdr3_nt: TGCGCCAGCAGCCTCAGGGTCAACACTGAAGCTTTCTTT
d_call: .; clone_size: .; j_call: TRBJ2-3; v_call: TRBV5-1; cdr3_aa: CASSLATGDTQYF; cdr3_nt: TGCGCCAGCAGCTTGGCGACAGGAGATACGCAGTATTTT
d_call: TRBD2; clone_size: few; j_call: TRBJ2-5; v_call: TRBV6-5; cdr3_aa: CASTKSGGASETQYF; cdr3_nt: TGTGCCAGCACCAAAAGCGGGGGGGCGTCAGAGACCCAGTACTTC
d_call: TRBD1; clone_size: few; j_call: TRBJ2-1; v_call: TRBV5-4; cdr3_aa: CASTLRTGNNEQFF; cdr3_nt: TGTGCCAGCACCTTGAGGACAGGTAACAATGAGCAGTTCTTC
d_call: TRBD2; clone_size: few; j_call: TRBJ2-7; v_call: TRBV28; cdr3_aa: CASSPSGGLSYEQYF; cdr3_nt: TGTGCCAGCAGTCCCTCGGGGGGTTTATCCTACGAGCAGTACTTC
d_call: .; clone_size: .; j_call: TRBJ2-7; v_call: TRBV29-1; cdr3_aa: CSVASQNSEQYF; cdr3_nt: TGCAGCGTTGCCTCCCAGAACAGCGAGCAGTACTTC
d_call: TRBD1; clone_size: .; j_call: TRBJ2-7; v_call: TRBV6-7; cdr3_aa: CASSQDRESYEQYF; cdr3_nt: TGTGCCAGCAGCCAGGACAGGGAGTCTTACGAGCAGTACTTC
d_call: .; clone_size: few; j_call: TRBJ2-5; v_call: TRBV28; cdr3_aa: CASRKPRDSQETQYF; cdr3_nt: TGTGCCAGCAGGAAACCACGAGACAGCCAAGAGACCCAGTACTTC
d_call: .; clone_size: .; j_call: TRBJ1-2; v_call: TRBV18; cdr3_aa: CASSPEGDGGYTF; cdr3_nt: TGTGCCAGCTCCCCGGAAGGGGATGGGGGCTACACCTTC
d_call: .; clone_size: few; j_call: TRBJ1-2; v_call: TRBV29-1; cdr3_aa: CSVVVSASYGYTF; cdr3_nt: TGCAGCGTTGTGGTTTCAGCTAGCTATGGCTACACCTTC
d_call: .; clone_size: .; j_call: TRBJ1-5; v_call: TRBV6-5; cdr3_aa: CASSYLGHSNQPQHF; cdr3_nt: TGTGCCAGCAGTTACTTAGGACATAGCAATCAGCCCCAGCATTTT
d_call: .; clone_size: .; j_call: TRBJ2-7; v_call: TRBV2; cdr3_aa: CASSRTPSYEQYF; cdr3_nt: TGTGCCAGCTCTCGGACTCCTTCCTACGAGCAGTACTTC
d_call: .; clone_size: .; j_call: TRBJ1-1; v_call: TRBV9; cdr3_aa: CASSFGSHTEAFF; cdr3_nt: TGTGCCAGCAGTTTCGGTTCCCACACTGAAGCTTTCTTT
d_call: TRBD1; clone_size: few; j_call: TRBJ2-1; v_call: TRBV9; cdr3_aa: CASSEGAMSNEQFF; cdr3_nt: TGTGCCAGCAGCGAGGGGGCCATGTCCAATGAGCAGTTCTTC
d_call: TRBD2; clone_size: .; j_call: TRBJ2-7; v_call: TRBV29-1; cdr3_aa: CSVVRLAGRNEQYF; cdr3_nt: TGCAGCGTTGTGCGACTAGCGGGAAGGAACGAGCAGTACTTC
d_call: .; clone_size: few; j_call: TRBJ2-2; v_call: TRBV5-1; cdr3_aa: CASSPTDRSYGGELFF; cdr3_nt: TGCGCCAGCAGCCCTACTGACAGGTCGTATGGCGGGGAGCTGTTTTTT
d_call: .; clone_size: .; j_call: TRBJ2-3; v_call: TRBV5-6; cdr3_aa: CASSWATGWGTDTQYF; cdr3_nt: TGTGCCAGCAGCTGGGCGACAGGTTGGGGGACAGATACGCAGTATTTT
d_call: TRBD2; clone_size: few; j_call: TRBJ2-1; v_call: TRBV5-1; cdr3_aa: CASSNRLAGELYYNEQFF; cdr3_nt: TGCGCCAGCAGCAATAGACTAGCGGGGGAACTTTATTACAATGAGCAGTTCTTC
d_call: TRBD1; clone_size: .; j_call: TRBJ1-3; v_call: TRBV5-1; cdr3_aa: CASSLQGASGNTIYF; cdr3_nt: TGCGCCAGCAGCTTACAGGGGGCGTCCGGAAACACCATATATTTT